Detailed here is one T cell receptor beta chain. Its matching antigen is unknown. This record belongs to a study of cytomegalovirus exposure and HLA in healthy donors. Study findings and constraints: V- and J-gene trimming of TCR beta was linked (in a later analysis) to a missense DCLRE1C variant. Common viral pathogens seemed, in a later analysis, to connect with several of the most significant clusters.

Every donor was a healthy person donating bone marrow. CDR3 length equals 14 residues. The ends were cut back, 4 bases at V and 6 bases at J, with 13 bases in the middle. The germline gives CDR1 SEHNR, CDR2 FQNEAQ (reference sequence). The PCR made use of 60 Vbeta and 13 Jbeta primers. TCRdb's copy holds only in-frame clones and misses some; the assay was immunoSEQ multiplex PCR. The sample lists about 170,000 clones; around 77% were seen once. Material for sequencing was PBMCs. The TCR originated in a female donor in good health and CMV-seronegative. This chain links TRBV7-9 with TRBJ1-3, with a weak D call TRBD1 (5 bases). DNA of the CDR3: TGTGCCAGCAGCTCCCGGACGGGGGAAAACACCATATATTTT. Its translation is CASSSRTGENTIYF.